The clone carrying this T cell receptor (beta chain) has more than one count but fewer than ten. What it binds is not known. This sample was taken from a study of blood T cells in healthy people across ages. For the second PCR, which ran for 7 to 11 cycles, a sample-barcoded 5' primer and a J-beta primer mix were used. MiXCR was run by TCRdb on the 5' RACE reads, yielding one entry per CDR3 protein. This table holds 1.5 million to 2 million distinct CDR3 sequences, roughly 32% found once. This CDR3 contains 12 residues. Per germline, CDR1 DFQATT and CDR2 SNEGSKA (reference sequence). Findings and caveats of the study: Correlation between TCR beta diversity and naive T cell percentage was strong.

The sequenced sample consisted of blood. The chain links TRBV20-1 to TRBJ2-7; D remains ambiguous. The J call may be mistaken, given a closer DNA end match to TRBJ2-5. This receptor was obtained from a woman in her 30s in good health. DNA of the CDR3: TGCAGTGCGAGCCCCCCCGGGGAGACCCAGTACTTC. This sequence encodes CSASPPGETQYF.